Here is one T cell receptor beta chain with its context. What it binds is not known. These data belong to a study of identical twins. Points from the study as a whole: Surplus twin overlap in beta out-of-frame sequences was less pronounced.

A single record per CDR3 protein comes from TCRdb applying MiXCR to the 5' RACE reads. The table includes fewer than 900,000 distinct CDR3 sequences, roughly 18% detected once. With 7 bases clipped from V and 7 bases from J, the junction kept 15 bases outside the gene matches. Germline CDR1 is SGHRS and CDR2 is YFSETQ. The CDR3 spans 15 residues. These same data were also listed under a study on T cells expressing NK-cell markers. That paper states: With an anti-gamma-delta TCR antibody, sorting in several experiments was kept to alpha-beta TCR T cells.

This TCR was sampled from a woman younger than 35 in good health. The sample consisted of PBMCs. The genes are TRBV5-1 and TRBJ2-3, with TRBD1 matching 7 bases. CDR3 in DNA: TGCGCCAGCCGCCTTACTGGACAGGCTAAAAATACGCAGTATTTT. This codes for CASRLTGQAKNTQYF.